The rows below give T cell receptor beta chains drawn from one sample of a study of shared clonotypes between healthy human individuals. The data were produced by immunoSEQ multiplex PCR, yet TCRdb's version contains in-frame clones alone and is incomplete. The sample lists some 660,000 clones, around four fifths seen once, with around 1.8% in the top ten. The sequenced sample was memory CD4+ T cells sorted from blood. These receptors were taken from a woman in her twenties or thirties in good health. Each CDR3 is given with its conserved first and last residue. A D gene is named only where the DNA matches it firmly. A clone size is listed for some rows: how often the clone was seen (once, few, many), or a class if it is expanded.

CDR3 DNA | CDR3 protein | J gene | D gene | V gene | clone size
TGTGCCTGGAGTGACGGTTTCGCAACTAATGAAAAACTGTTTTTT | CAWSDGFATNEKLFF | TRBJ1-4 | . | TRBV30 | few
TGTGCCATCAGTGGGACTAGCGGGAGGGCTCTCACAGATACGCAGTATTTT | CAISGTSGRALTDTQYF | TRBJ2-3 | TRBD2 | TRBV10-3 | .
TGTGCCAGCAGCATCCGACAGGGGGTAACTGAAGCTTTCTTT | CASSIRQGVTEAFF | TRBJ1-1 | TRBD1 | TRBV7-9 | .
TGTGCCAGCAGCCGCAGACTAGCGGGAAAAACCGGGGAGCTGTTTTTT | CASSRRLAGKTGELFF | TRBJ2-2 | TRBD2 | TRBV7-2 | .
TGTGCCACCAGCAGAGGGACTAGCGGGAGCGAGCAGTACTTC | CATSRGTSGSEQYF | TRBJ2-7 | TRBD2 | TRBV15 | .
TGTGCCAGCAGCCCCCCGGGGGCGGTCTCCTACAATGAGCAGTTCTTC | CASSPPGAVSYNEQFF | TRBJ2-1 | . | TRBV11-2 | few
TGTGCCAGCAGTTTAGCTGACAGGGTAGACTATGGCTACACCTTC | CASSLADRVDYGYTF | TRBJ1-2 | TRBD1 | TRBV28 | .
TGTGCCAGCAGCTTAGCCGGGACAGCCAATGGCTACACCTTC | CASSLAGTANGYTF | TRBJ1-2 | TRBD1 | TRBV7-8 | .
TGCGCCAGCAGCGAACGTCGGGCAGGGGAGTACTATGGCTACACCTTC | CASSERRAGEYYGYTF | TRBJ1-2 | . | TRBV23-1 | .
TGTGCCAGCAGCGTACAAACAGGGAGACTAGCGGGGACCCAAGAGACCCAGTACTTC | CASSVQTGRLAGTQETQYF | TRBJ2-5 | TRBD2 | TRBV11-2 | .
TGTGCCAGTAGTCGGACGGTGCAGAACGAGCAGTACTTC | CASSRTVQNEQYF | TRBJ2-7 | . | TRBV19 | few
TGTGCCAGCAGCTTAGACGGGCGGGGATCCAATGAGCAGTTCTTC | CASSLDGRGSNEQFF | TRBJ2-1 | . | TRBV7-9 | .
TGTGCCAGCAGCCTGACTAGCGGGATGGGCAACATTCAGTACTTC | CASSLTSGMGNIQYF | TRBJ2-4 | TRBD2 | TRBV11-3 | .
TGTGCCAGCAGCTCGGGGGGTGGACAGAGGGGCTACACCTTC | CASSSGGGQRGYTF | TRBJ1-2 | . | TRBV7-9 | .
TGTGCCTTCAGACAGGGAATCACTGAGCAGTTCTTC | CAFRQGITEQFF | TRBJ2-1 | TRBD1 | TRBV27 | .
TGTGCCTGGGGGACTAGCGGGGGATTAGAGTTCTTC | CAWGTSGGLEFF | TRBJ2-1 | TRBD2 | TRBV30 | .
TGTGCCAGCACCCTCTCAGGGTTGGGGGGCACAGATACGCAGTATTTT | CASTLSGLGGTDTQYF | TRBJ2-3 | . | TRBV7-3 | .
TGTGCCAGCAGCTTAAGGGGACTAGCGGGGTCTGACGCCTACGAGCAGTACTTC | CASSLRGLAGSDAYEQYF | TRBJ2-7 | TRBD2 | TRBV7-9 | few
TGTGCCAGCAGTCTGCGACAGGGGTTCTACGAGCAGTACTTC | CASSLRQGFYEQYF | TRBJ2-7 | TRBD1 | TRBV27 | .
TGTGCCAGCAGGGCGGGACAACTTTCCTACGAGCAGTACTTC | CASRAGQLSYEQYF | TRBJ2-7 | . | TRBV27 | .
TGCGCCAGCCGCCCCCCGGGACAGGTGGGGATCGGGGAGCTGTTTTTT | CASRPPGQVGIGELFF | TRBJ2-2 | TRBD1 | TRBV5-1 | .
TGTGCCAGCAGCTTGGGGGGAGAAGAGACCCAGTACTTC | CASSLGGEETQYF | TRBJ2-5 | . | TRBV5-4 | .
TGTGCCAGCAGCCCCCGTGTGGGAGGGAAGGGAGATACGCAGTATTTT | CASSPRVGGKGDTQYF | TRBJ2-3 | TRBD2 | TRBV7-9 | .
TGTGCCAGCAGCCCGTATGCAGGCGGAATGAGCTCCTACGAGCAGTACTTC | CASSPYAGGMSSYEQYF | TRBJ2-7 | . | TRBV7-7 | .
TGTGCCAGCAGCTTTATCTATGAGCAGTTCTTC | CASSFIYEQFF | TRBJ2-1 | . | TRBV11-2 | .
TGTGCCAGCAGCTTAGGGTCATTTCGGGGCAATGAGCAGTTCTTC | CASSLGSFRGNEQFF | TRBJ2-1 | . | TRBV11-1 | few
TGTGCCAGCAGTACGCGGGGGGCAGGGACTGAAGCTTTCTTT | CASSTRGAGTEAFF | TRBJ1-1 | . | TRBV6-6 | .
TGTGCCAGCAGCAAAAGAGGTATAGGGACAGGGGGCGACCAGTACTTC | CASSKRGIGTGGDQYF | TRBJ2-7 | . | TRBV21-1 | .
TGTGCCAGCAGTGAGCGGACACACGTAAACACCGGGGAGCTGTTTTTT | CASSERTHVNTGELFF | TRBJ2-2 | . | TRBV25-1 | .
TGTGCCAGCAGTGAATGGACAGTCCCACAACAGGGTAGCAATCAGCCCCAGCATTTT | CASSEWTVPQQGSNQPQHF | TRBJ1-5 | . | TRBV2 | .
TGTGCCAGCAGTTTACCGCCGGCCTTTGTCAAGATCTTC | CASSLPPAFVKIF | TRBJ2-1 | . | TRBV28 | .
TGTGCCATCAGTGAGTCAGGGTCGAATGGCTACACCTTC | CAISESGSNGYTF | TRBJ1-2 | . | TRBV10-3 | .
TGCGCCAGCAGCCAAGAGGGTTTTTACTATGGCTACACCTTC | CASSQEGFYYGYTF | TRBJ1-2 | . | TRBV4-1 | .
TGTGCCAGCAGCCCCTCCCGGGACTGGGGAAATGAGCAGTTCTTC | CASSPSRDWGNEQFF | TRBJ2-1 | . | TRBV27 | .
TGTGCCAGCAGCCCAAACAGCGCTTACAATGAGCAGTTCTTC | CASSPNSAYNEQFF | TRBJ2-1 | . | TRBV5-4 | .
TGTGCCAGCAGTGGGCGGACTAGCGGGGCCTTCAATGAGCAGTTCTTC | CASSGRTSGAFNEQFF | TRBJ2-1 | TRBD2 | TRBV2 | .
TGCGCCAGCAGGAGAGACGGCACAGATACGCAGTATTTT | CASRRDGTDTQYF | TRBJ2-3 | . | TRBV5-1 | once
TGTGCCAGCAGCTTGGGGGGGCCTAGCGGGCTGGCGTACGAGCAGTACTTC | CASSLGGPSGLAYEQYF | TRBJ2-7 | TRBD2 | TRBV5-6 | many